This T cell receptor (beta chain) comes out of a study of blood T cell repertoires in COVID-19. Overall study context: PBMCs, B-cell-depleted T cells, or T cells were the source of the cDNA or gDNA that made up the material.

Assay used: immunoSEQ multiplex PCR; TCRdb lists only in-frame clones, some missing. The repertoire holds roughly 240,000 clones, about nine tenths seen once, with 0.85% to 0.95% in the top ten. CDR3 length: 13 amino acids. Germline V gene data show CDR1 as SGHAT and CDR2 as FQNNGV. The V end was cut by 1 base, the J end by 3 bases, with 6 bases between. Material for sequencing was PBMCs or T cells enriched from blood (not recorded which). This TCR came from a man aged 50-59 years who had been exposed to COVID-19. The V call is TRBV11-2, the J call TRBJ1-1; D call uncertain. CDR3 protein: CASSLGSDTEAFF. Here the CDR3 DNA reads TGTGCCAGCAGCTTAGGGTCGGACACTGAAGCTTTCTTT.